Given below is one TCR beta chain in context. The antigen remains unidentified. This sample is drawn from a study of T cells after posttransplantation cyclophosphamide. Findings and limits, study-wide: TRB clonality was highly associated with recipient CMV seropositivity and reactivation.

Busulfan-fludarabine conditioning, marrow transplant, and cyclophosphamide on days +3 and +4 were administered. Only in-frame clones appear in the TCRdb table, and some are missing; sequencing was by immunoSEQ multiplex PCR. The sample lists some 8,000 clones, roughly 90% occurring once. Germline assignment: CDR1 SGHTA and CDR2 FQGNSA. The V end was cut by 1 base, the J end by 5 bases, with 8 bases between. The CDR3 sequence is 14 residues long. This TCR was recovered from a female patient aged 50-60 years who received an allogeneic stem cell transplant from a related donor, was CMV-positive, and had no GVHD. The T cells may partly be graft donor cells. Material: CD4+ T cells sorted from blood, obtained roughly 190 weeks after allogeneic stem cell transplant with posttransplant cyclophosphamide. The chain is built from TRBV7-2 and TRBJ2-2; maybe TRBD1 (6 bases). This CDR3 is CASSLDTGTGELFF. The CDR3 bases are TGTGCCAGCAGCTTAGATACAGGGACCGGGGAGCTGTTTTTT.